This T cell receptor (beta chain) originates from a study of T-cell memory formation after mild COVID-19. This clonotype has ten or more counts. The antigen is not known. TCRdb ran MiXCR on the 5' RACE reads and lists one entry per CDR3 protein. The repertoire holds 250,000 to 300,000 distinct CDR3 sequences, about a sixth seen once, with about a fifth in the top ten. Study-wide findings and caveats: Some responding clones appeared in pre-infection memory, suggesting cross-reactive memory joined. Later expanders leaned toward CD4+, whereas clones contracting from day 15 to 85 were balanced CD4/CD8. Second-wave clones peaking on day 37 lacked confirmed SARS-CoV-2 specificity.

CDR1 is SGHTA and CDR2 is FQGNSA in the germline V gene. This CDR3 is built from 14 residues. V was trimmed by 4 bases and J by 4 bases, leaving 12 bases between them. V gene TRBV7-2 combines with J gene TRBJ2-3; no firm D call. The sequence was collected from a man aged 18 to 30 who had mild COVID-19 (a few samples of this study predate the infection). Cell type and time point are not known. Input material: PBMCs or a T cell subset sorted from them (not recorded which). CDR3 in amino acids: CASSSLRPADTQYF. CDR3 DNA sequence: TGTGCCAGCAGCTCACTCCGACCGGCAGATACGCAGTATTTT.